Listed below are T cell receptor beta chains from one sample, sequenced in a study of blood T cells in healthy people across ages. TCRdb reprocessed the 5' RACE reads via MiXCR and lists one record per CDR3 protein. The sample consists of some 700,000 distinct CDR3 sequences, roughly 44% of them appearing once. Sequenced sample: blood. These receptors were collected from a woman in her sixties in good health. CDR3s include the opening cysteine and the closing phenylalanine or tryptophan. A D gene is named only where the DNA matches it firmly. The size of a clone is reported for some rows only, either as once, few or many, or as a class for expanded clones.

j_call v_call d_call clone_size cdr3_nt cdr3_aa
TRBJ1-1 TRBV5-1 - - TGCGCCAGCGGTCGGGCAGCCATGAACACTGAAGCTTTCTTT CASGRAAMNTEAFF
TRBJ2-3 TRBV4-2 TRBD2 few TGTGCCAGCAGCCACCTCCGCGGGGGGGGGCCACCAGATACGCAGTATTTT CASSHLRGGGPPDTQYF
TRBJ2-7 TRBV20-1 TRBD2 once TGCAGTGCTAGGGTAGCGGGAGGTTACGAGCAGTACTTC CSARVAGGYEQYF
TRBJ2-7 TRBV20-1 TRBD2 - TGCAGTGCTAGAACTAGCGGAACCTCCTACGAGCAGTACTTC CSARTSGTSYEQYF
TRBJ2-7 TRBV20-1 TRBD2 - TGCAGTGCCATCCGCGGGAGGGGAAATGAGCAGTACTTC CSAIRGRGNEQYF
TRBJ2-7 TRBV20-1 TRBD2 - TGCAGTCTCGGGACTAGCGGGAGGAATGAGCAGTACTTC CSLGTSGRNEQYF
TRBJ2-6 TRBV20-1 - - TGCAGTGCTCTGGAACTCTCTGGGGCCAACGTCCTGACTTTC CSALELSGANVLTF
TRBJ2-5 TRBV25-1 TRBD1 once TGTGCCAGCAGTGAATTTACACAGGGGGTAGGAGGTGAGCAGTACTTC CASSEFTQGVGGEQYF
TRBJ2-2 TRBV2 TRBD1 - TGTGCCAGCAGTCCCCAGGGGGTCATCGGGGAGCTGTTTTTT CASSPQGVIGELFF
TRBJ2-5 TRBV11-2 - - TGTGCCAGCAGCCGTCGACATAGAGGGACACTGCAAGAGACCCAGTACTTC CASSRRHRGTLQETQYF
TRBJ2-5 TRBV7-2 TRBD2 - TGTGCCAGCAGCTTAGGGGCGGGGGGGCGAGAGACCCAGTACTTC CASSLGAGGRETQYF
TRBJ2-3 TRBV12-1 - - TGTGCCAGCAGCTTTACCGTGGGCCCAAGGAGTGCAGATACGCAGTATTTT CASSFTVGPRSADTQYF
TRBJ1-5 TRBV20-1 TRBD1 - TGCAGTGCTGTGAACAGGGGTTCGGATCAGCCCCAGCATTTT CSAVNRGSDQPQHF
TRBJ2-1 TRBV20-1 - - TGCAGTGCCCCCTCACAGCGAGGCTACAATGAGCAGTTCTTC CSAPSQRGYNEQFF
TRBJ2-1 TRBV21-1 - few TGTGCCAGCCCTATTGAGGGGTCATCCTACAATGAGCAGTTCTTC CASPIEGSSYNEQFF
TRBJ2-5 TRBV5-1 - - TGCGCCAGCAGCTGGGCCGGGGGCGGTGAGACCCAGTACTTC CASSWAGGGETQYF
TRBJ2-1 TRBV29-1 - - TGCAGCGTTGAAGGGCTGGGCAATGAGCAGTTCTTC CSVEGLGNEQFF
TRBJ1-5 TRBV29-1 - many TGCAGCGTTGACACAGGTACCAGTGTCCAGCATTTT CSVDTGTSVQHF
TRBJ2-3 TRBV15 - few TGTGCCACCAGCACCGACAGGAGCACAGATACGCAGTATTTT CATSTDRSTDTQYF
TRBJ2-2 TRBV7-2 - many TGTGCCAGCAGCTTATACCTAGTTGCCGGGGAGCTGTTTTTT CASSLYLVAGELFF
TRBJ1-2 TRBV6-2/TRBV6-3 - few TGTGCCAGCAGTTACCTGACAATCGCTACCGGCTACACCTTC CASSYLTIATGYTF
TRBJ2-6 TRBV7-2 TRBD1 - TGTGCCAGCAGCCCACAAGGGACAGCTAGGGTCGCTGGGGCCAACGTCCTGACTTTC CASSPQGTARVAGANVLTF
TRBJ2-3 TRBV4-2 TRBD2 once TGTGCCAGCGGCCAAGAGAAGCGGGGAGCCACAGATACGCAGTATTTT CASGQEKRGATDTQYF
TRBJ2-6 TRBV11-2 - - TGTGCCAGCAGCCTTCAGGGGGGAGCCAACGTCCTGACTTTC CASSLQGGANVLTF
TRBJ2-1 TRBV4-1 TRBD2 - TGCGCCAGCAGCCAAGATCGGAGCGGGACGTCCCTCCACAATGAGCAGTTCTTC CASSQDRSGTSLHNEQFF
TRBJ1-2 TRBV3-1 - - TGTGCCGGCAGCCGGGGGATCAGGGAGAAGGCTGACTACACCTTC CAGSRGIREKADYTF
TRBJ2-6 TRBV20-1 - few TGCAGTGCTAGACAGGGCGGGGCCAACGTCCTGACTTTC CSARQGGANVLTF
TRBJ1-5 TRBV28 TRBD1 - TGTGCCAGCAGTACGCGGACAGGGGCCTTGGGTCAGCCCCAGCATTTT CASSTRTGALGQPQHF
TRBJ2-1 TRBV12-3/TRBV12-4 - - TGTGCCAGCAGTAAAACTAACAATGAGCAGTTCTTC CASSKTNNEQFF
TRBJ2-7 TRBV29-1 TRBD1 many TGCAGCGTTGACCTTACGGGACAGGGAGCCTCCGAGCAGTACTTC CSVDLTGQGASEQYF
TRBJ1-2 TRBV18 - few TGTGCCAGCTCAACCACGGGGCAGGGAAACTATGGCTACACCTTC CASSTTGQGNYGYTF
TRBJ2-3 TRBV20-1 - - TGCAGTGCTAGAGCGGAGGCTAGCGTCATTTTGAATACGCAGTATTTT CSARAEASVILNTQYF
TRBJ2-2 TRBV10-3 TRBD1 - TGTGCCATCAGCACCGGGACAGGGGGTGACACCGGGGAGCTGTTTTTT CAISTGTGGDTGELFF
TRBJ1-5 TRBV4-1 - - TGCGCCAGCAGCCCTCAGGAATATCAGCCCCAGCATTTT CASSPQEYQPQHF
TRBJ2-3 TRBV12-3/TRBV12-4 TRBD1 - TGTGCCAGCAGGGCGGGGACAGGGAAAACAGATACGCAGTATTTT CASRAGTGKTDTQYF
TRBJ2-5 TRBV6-5 - - TGTGCCAGCAGTTACCTTCAGAACCTCCAAGAGACCCAGTACTTC CASSYLQNLQETQYF
TRBJ1-1 TRBV24-1 - - TGTGCCACCAGTGACCCAAGAACAGGGACTCGCTCCCTATTGAACACTGAAGCTTTCTTT CATSDPRTGTRSLLNTEAFF
TRBJ2-7 TRBV7-2 - - TGTGCCAGCAGCTTAGATTCAGACTACGAGCAGTACTTC CASSLDSDYEQYF
TRBJ2-7 TRBV7-3 TRBD2 few TGTGCCAGCAGCTTAGGTTGGGCGGGAGACGAGCAGTACTTC CASSLGWAGDEQYF
TRBJ2-5 TRBV28 - - TGTGCCAGCAGTCTGAGCCACCTCAGGGAGCAGCAGTACTTC CASSLSHLREQQYF
TRBJ2-1 TRBV21-1 - few TGTGCCAGCAGCAATAGGAGCGGGGTGGTCGATGAGCAGTTCTTC CASSNRSGVVDEQFF
TRBJ1-4 TRBV7-2 - - TGTGCCAGCAGCTTATTAGGACCGATTAATGAAAAACTGTTTTTT CASSLLGPINEKLFF
TRBJ2-3 TRBV6-2/TRBV6-3 - - TGTGCCAGCAGTTACGGGGGACTCGGCACAGATACGCAGTATTTT CASSYGGLGTDTQYF
TRBJ1-1 TRBV29-1 - - TGCAGCGTTGCTGGGGGAAGGGGTGAAGCTTTCTTT CSVAGGRGEAFF
TRBJ2-1 TRBV29-1 TRBD2 many TGCAGCGTTGAAATGACTAGCGGGAGGCCGCATGGGGGTGAGCAGTTCTTC CSVEMTSGRPHGGEQFF
TRBJ2-2 TRBV7-6 TRBD2 - TGTGCCAGCAGCTTAGTCGCCGGGAGGACTCTGGGCGGGGAGCTGTTTTTT CASSLVAGRTLGGELFF
TRBJ2-7 TRBV25-1 - - TGTGCCAGCAGTCGGGGGACAGTCATCTCCTACGAGCAGTACTTC CASSRGTVISYEQYF
TRBJ1-1 TRBV14 - - TGTGCCAGCAGCCACCTTCAGGGATTGGGGAACACTGAAGCTTTCTTT CASSHLQGLGNTEAFF
TRBJ1-2 TRBV5-1 - - TGCGCCAGCAGCCCGGCGGGCCCTACAGAGGGTAATGGCTACACCTTC CASSPAGPTEGNGYTF
TRBJ2-5 TRBV7-2 TRBD1 - TGTGCCAGCAGCTTAGTCGGGACAGGGGGCGTGAATGAGCAGTACTTC CASSLVGTGGVNEQYF
TRBJ2-7 TRBV20-1 - - TGCAGTGCTCCGCGCGGGGGCCGGGCGGCCAATGAGCAGTACTTC CSAPRGGRAANEQYF